A selection of T cell receptor beta chains follows, all from one sample in a study of T cell responses to AZD1222 COVID-19 vaccine. Data came from immunoSEQ multiplex PCR; TCRdb stores just in-frame clones and leaves some out. The sample lists tens of thousands of clones, approximately 88% occurring once. The source material was peripheral blood, sampled on day 0 of AZD1222 vaccination. The receptors here all came from an adult in good health. The CDR3 runs from the conserved cysteine through the conserved F or W. A D gene is named only where the DNA matches it firmly. Clone size is shown for a subset of rows, as once, few, many or a class of expanded clone.

clone_size,d_call,j_call,v_call,cdr3_nt,cdr3_aa
-,TRBD1,TRBJ2-2,TRBV18,TGTGCCAGCTCACCACCGATGGGACAGGGAATCACCGGGGAGCTGTTTTTT,CASSPPMGQGITGELFF
-,TRBD1,TRBJ2-7,TRBV18,TGTGCCAGCTCGCCGACAGGGGGCGCCGCCTACGAGCAGTACTTC,CASSPTGGAAYEQYF
-,-,TRBJ1-6,TRBV7-9,TGTGCCAGCAGCTTAGGATCCAGGGATGGTTCACCCCTCCACTTT,CASSLGSRDGSPLHF
-,-,TRBJ1-1,TRBV3-1/TRBV3-2,TGTGCCAGCAGCCAAGGTCATGGGATGAACACTGAAGCTTTCTTT,CASSQGHGMNTEAFF
-,TRBD1,TRBJ1-1,TRBV18,TGTGCCAGCTCACCCGGGACAGGGGGTTACACTGAAGCTTTCTTT,CASSPGTGGYTEAFF
few,TRBD1,TRBJ2-3,TRBV18,TGTGCCAGCTCACCACGAAGGGACAGGGGGCCAGATACGCAGTATTTT,CASSPRRDRGPDTQYF
-,-,TRBJ1-6,TRBV30,TGTGCCTGGGGGAATTCACCCCTCCACTTT,CAWGNSPLHF
-,-,TRBJ1-5,TRBV4-2,TGTGCCAGCAGCATGGGCACAAACCTCAATAGCAATCAGCCCCAGCATTTT,CASSMGTNLNSNQPQHF
once,-,TRBJ2-7,TRBV12-5,TGTGCTAGTGGTTCATCGGGGGCCTTCTCCTACGAGCAGTACTTC,CASGSSGAFSYEQYF
-,-,TRBJ2-1,TRBV9,TGTGCCAGCAGCGGGAGGGGCCTGCTGGAGCAGTTCTTC,CASSGRGLLEQFF
-,TRBD1,TRBJ2-1,TRBV28,TGTGCCAGCACCACGGGACAGCTTTACAATGAGCAGTTCTTC,CASTTGQLYNEQFF
-,TRBD2,TRBJ2-1,TRBV7-3,TGTGCCAGCAGCTTACTAGTGACTAGCGGGGGCAATGAGCAGTTCTTC,CASSLLVTSGGNEQFF
many,TRBD1,TRBJ2-7,TRBV24-1,TGTGCCACCACTTTGACAGGGATTGGATACGAGCAGTACTTC,CATTLTGIGYEQYF
-,-,TRBJ1-5,TRBV5-5,TGTGCCAGCAGCCCTGAGGTGGGTAACAATCAGCCCCAGCATTTT,CASSPEVGNNQPQHF
-,-,TRBJ2-3,TRBV2,TGTGCCAGCAGTGAAACGGGGGGCAGCGATACGCAGTATTTT,CASSETGGSDTQYF
-,-,TRBJ1-4,TRBV29-1,TGCAGCGTTGCGGTCTCGTTGGATGAAAAACTGTTTTTT,CSVAVSLDEKLFF
-,-,TRBJ2-7,TRBV28,TGTGGCTTCTACGAGCAGTACTTC,CGFYEQYF
-,TRBD2,TRBJ2-7,TRBV5-4,TGTGCCAGCAGCTTCAGCGGGGGGTCCTACGAGCAGTACTTC,CASSFSGGSYEQYF
-,-,TRBJ2-7,TRBV19,TGTGCCAGTAGTCCTCGGGCCGAATCCTACGAGCAGTACTTC,CASSPRAESYEQYF
-,TRBD1,TRBJ1-6,TRBV6-1,TGTGCCAGCAGTGATCGGGACAGGGTAGATTCACCCCTCCACTTT,CASSDRDRVDSPLHF
-,-,TRBJ1-1,TRBV12-3/TRBV12-4,TGTGCCAGCAGTTTATTTAAGAACACTGAAGCTTTCTTT,CASSLFKNTEAFF
-,-,TRBJ1-4,TRBV4-3,TGCGCCAGCAGCCAAGATATTGGAGCAACTAATGAAAAACTGTTTTTT,CASSQDIGATNEKLFF
-,-,TRBJ1-1,TRBV29-1,TGCAGCGTTGTTAAAGGGTTTGGCACTGAAGCTTTCTTT,CSVVKGFGTEAFF
-,-,TRBJ1-1,TRBV2,TGTGCCAGCAAATTGATGGCGGTGGACACTGAAGCTTTCTTT,CASKLMAVDTEAFF
-,TRBD2,TRBJ2-1,TRBV9,TGTGCCAGCAGCGTGGGACTAGCGGTCTGGGGGGGTGAGCAGTTCTTC,CASSVGLAVWGGEQFF
-,TRBD2,TRBJ2-1,TRBV3-1/TRBV3-2,TGTGCCAGCAGCCCACTGGAGCGGGGGGGTTACAATGAGCAGTTCTTC,CASSPLERGGYNEQFF
once,TRBD2,TRBJ2-5,TRBV27,TGTGCCAGCAGTACCCCCGGCGGGAGGGAGACCCAGTACTTC,CASSTPGGRETQYF
-,-,TRBJ2-5,TRBV5-5,TGTGCCAGCAGCTTGGGTCTAGTAGAGACCCAGTACTTC,CASSLGLVETQYF
-,TRBD1,TRBJ1-1,TRBV4-2,TGTGCCAGCAGCCAATTACGGGACAGGGGGAACACTGAAGCTTTCTTT,CASSQLRDRGNTEAFF
-,-,TRBJ2-1,TRBV12-3/TRBV12-4,TGTGCCAGCAGTCTCCGACAGGAGCAGTTCTTC,CASSLRQEQFF
-,TRBD1,TRBJ2-7,TRBV7-8,TGTGCCAGCAGACCCCGGACAGGGAAAACCTACGAGCAGTACTTC,CASRPRTGKTYEQYF
once,TRBD1,TRBJ2-7,TRBV6-5,TGTGCCAGCAGCGTCGGGACAGGGGTCTTCTACGAGCAGTACTTC,CASSVGTGVFYEQYF
-,TRBD1,TRBJ1-2,TRBV19,TGTGCCAGTAGTATAGATGGCGGGACAGGTATCTATGGCTACACCTTC,CASSIDGGTGIYGYTF
-,-,TRBJ1-5,TRBV19,TGTGCCAGTAGTATTGAGAAGGGGATCCAGCCCCAGCATTTT,CASSIEKGIQPQHF
-,-,TRBJ2-3,TRBV7-8,TGTGCCAGCAGCTTTGTTGGGGGTAGCACAGATACGCAGTATTTT,CASSFVGGSTDTQYF
-,-,TRBJ1-2,TRBV3-1/TRBV3-2,TGTGCCAGCAGCCAAGAAAAGGGGCCTCACTATGGCTACACCTTC,CASSQEKGPHYGYTF
-,-,TRBJ1-5,TRBV6-2/TRBV6-3,TGTGCCAGCACCCCTGGGTGGGGCGGCAATAGCAATCAGCCCCAGCATTTT,CASTPGWGGNSNQPQHF
-,-,TRBJ2-2,TRBV29-1,TGCAGCGTTCGCCGGGACCTTAACACCGGGGAGCTGTTTTTT,CSVRRDLNTGELFF
once,-,TRBJ1-2,TRBV28,TGTGCCAGCATTTACAGGGAGCAAAACTATGGCTACACCTTC,CASIYREQNYGYTF
-,-,TRBJ1-1,TRBV15,TGTGCCACCACGGGCCTTAGCGAAAACACTGAAGCTTTCTTT,CATTGLSENTEAFF
-,-,TRBJ2-7,TRBV11-3,TGTGCCAGCAGCTTATTTTCGGGACCCTACGAGCAGTACTTC,CASSLFSGPYEQYF
-,-,TRBJ2-2,TRBV5-1,TGCGCCAGCAGCAGGACAGTGACGAACACCGGGGAGCTGTTTTTT,CASSRTVTNTGELFF
-,TRBD2,TRBJ2-3,TRBV6-5,TGTGCCAGCAGTTTCATTAGCGGGGTGAGCACAGATACGCAGTATTTT,CASSFISGVSTDTQYF
-,-,TRBJ1-1,TRBV7-9,TGTGCCAGCAGTCTCCAGGGGAAGGGGACTGAAGCTTTCTTT,CASSLQGKGTEAFF
once,-,TRBJ1-6,TRBV7-9,TGTGCCAGCAGCTTAGACAGCTCCTATAATTCACCCCTCCACTTT,CASSLDSSYNSPLHF
-,TRBD1,TRBJ1-2,TRBV27,TGTGCCAGCAGTACGCTCACAGGGGTTGGTGGCTATGGCTACACCTTC,CASSTLTGVGGYGYTF
-,TRBD1,TRBJ1-6,TRBV3-1/TRBV3-2,TGTGCCAGCAGCCCGCGCCTTCAGGGGGCTTATTCACCCCTCCACTTT,CASSPRLQGAYSPLHF
-,TRBD2,TRBJ2-1,TRBV15,TGTGCCACCAGCAGGGTAGCGGGAACAAGGTGGGGGATGTTCTTC,CATSRVAGTRWGMFF
-,-,TRBJ1-2,TRBV3-1/TRBV3-2,TGTGCCAGCAGCCCTCCCGGGTGGGGTGGCTACACCTTC,CASSPPGWGGYTF
-,-,TRBJ2-1,TRBV27,TGTGCCAGCAGTTTACTCGCCGGGACCACCTTCTACAATGAGCAGTTCTTC,CASSLLAGTTFYNEQFF
-,TRBD1,TRBJ1-3,TRBV7-2,TGTGCCAGCAGCTTAGTTGCCGGACAGGGGGGCTCTGGAAACACCATATATTTT,CASSLVAGQGGSGNTIYF
-,-,TRBJ1-5,TRBV2,TGTGCCAGCAGTGAAGCTCTGGCCCAGCATTTT,CASSEALAQHF
-,-,TRBJ2-7,TRBV2,TGTGCCAGCAGTGCCTCCTACGAGCAGTACTTC,CASSASYEQYF
-,TRBD2,TRBJ2-7,TRBV19,TGTGCCAGTAGCCCCCGACTAGCGGGGGGGTTCTCCTACGAGCAGTACTTC,CASSPRLAGGFSYEQYF
-,TRBD1,TRBJ2-1,TRBV5-1,TGCGCCAGCAGCTCTGGACAGGGGGGGCACAATGAGCAGTTCTTC,CASSSGQGGHNEQFF